This T cell receptor (beta chain) comes out of a study of blood T cells in healthy people across ages. PCR was performed a second time for about 6 to 11 cycles using a sample-barcoded 5' primer and a J-beta primer mix. MiXCR, applied by TCRdb to the 5' RACE reads, yields one record per CDR3 protein. The sample includes about 1,500,000 distinct CDR3 sequences, roughly 28% of them seen just once. Germline V gene sequence: CDR1 MGHRA, CDR2 YSYEKL. This CDR3 comprises 16 residues. J gave up 4 bases and V 1 base, and 4 bases lay outside the gene matches. The receptor was isolated from a woman in her thirties in good health. The genes are TRBV4-1 and TRBJ2-3; 11 nucleotides line up with TRBD1. Sequenced input: blood. The CDR3 DNA reads as TGCGCCAGCAGCCAAGGGACAGGGGGCCGCTCAGATACGCAGTATTTT. Translated, it gives CASSQGTGGRSDTQYF.